This T cell receptor (beta chain) was identified during a study of shared clonotypes between healthy human individuals. Whole-study findings and limits: In having few donors, the study represented limited genetic and exposure-history diversity. Larger estimated richness was generally recorded for naive subsets relative to memory subsets. Clonotype sharing among donors was thought likely to change with sequencing depth.

Only in-frame clones appear in the TCRdb table, and some are missing; sequencing was by immunoSEQ multiplex PCR. The profile shows under 2,500,000 clones, around 95% of them singletons. Germline CDR1 is MNHNS and CDR2 is SASEGT. The CDR3 has 14 residues. Trimming stripped 5 bases from V and 6 bases from J, with 13 bases between. This clone was counted a single time. Its antigen is unknown. Sequenced material: naive CD4+ T cells sorted from blood. Noted subset: CD45RA+ positively selected. The receptor comes from a man aged 18 to 30 in good health. The gene calls are TRBV6-1 and TRBJ2-2; perhaps TRBD2 as D (5 bases). The CDR3 coding sequence is TGTGCCAGCAGTTCCCTAGGAGGCGCCGGGGAGCTGTTTTTT. This encodes CASSSLGGAGELFF.